Shown below are 29 T cell receptor beta chains from a single sample sequenced in a study of blood T cell repertoires in COVID-19. Libraries were prepared by immunoSEQ multiplex PCR; TCRdb keeps only in-frame clonotypes and omits some of them. Counted here are some 370,000 clones, 80% to 90% occurring once; the ten biggest clones make up over 9.5%. The material sequenced was peripheral blood. These receptors originate from a woman in her twenties or thirties with COVID-19, enrolled during active disease.

The rearrangement links TRBV5-4 to TRBJ2-7; TRBD2 is a possible D gene (6 bases). Germline V lookup: CDR1 SGHNT, CDR2 YYREEE (reference sequence). The CDR3 has 15 residues. V shed 4 bases and J shed 2 bases, with 16 bases lying between them. The CDR3 DNA sequence: TGTGCCAGCAGCCTTGGGGGGACGGGCACCTACGAGCAGTACTTC. Encoded protein: CASSLGGTGTYEQYF.

V is TRBV27 and J is TRBJ1-6; the D is unclear. CDR1 and CDR2 from the germline V gene are MNHEY and SMNVEV (reference sequence). Trimming pared 3 bases from V and 7 bases from J, leaving 7 bases between. This CDR3 region has 13 residues. CDR3 sequence: CASSFGSNSPLHF. CDR3 DNA sequence: TGTGCCAGCAGTTTCGGTTCCAATTCACCCCTCCACTTT.

This chain joins TRBV4-1 and TRBJ2-7; a weak D match, TRBD1 (5 bases). CDR3 length: 13 amino acids. The ends were cut back, 4 bases at V and 3 bases at J, with 10 bases in the middle. Germline V CDR1 and CDR2: MGHRA, YSYEKL. In DNA, the CDR3 is TGCGCCAGCAGCCCGGATCAGGGCTACGAGCAGTACTTC. It encodes CASSPDQGYEQYF.

The V call is TRBV6-1, the J call TRBJ1-6; D might be TRBD1 (5 bases). The germline CDR1 and CDR2 sequences are MNHNS and SASEGT. Trimming stripped 1 base from V and 9 bases from J, with 19 bases between. The length of the CDR3 is 17 residues. The CDR3, as DNA: TGTGCCAGCAGTGAAGAGGGCGGCAGACAGCCCTTTTCACCCCTCCACTTT. Translating it yields CASSEEGGRQPFSPLHF.

The chain employs TRBV6-5 and TRBJ2-3; D unclear. This CDR3 spans 14 amino acids. Trimming left V 0 bases short and J 6 bases short, with 10 bases between. The germline V gene encodes CDR1 MNHEY and CDR2 SVGAGI. The DNA for the CDR3 is TGTGCCAGCAGTTACTCGCTAGACTCCGATACGCAGTATTTT. Its protein product is CASSYSLDSDTQYF.

This clone was observed a single time. The CDR3 loop reads CASSPGANYGYTF. Written as DNA, the CDR3 is TGTGCCAGCTCACCCGGAGCTAACTATGGCTACACCTTC. This chain joins TRBV18 and TRBJ1-2, with unresolved D. The CDR3 has 13 residues. Per germline, CDR1 KGHSH and CDR2 LQKENI. The V and J ends lost 3 bases and 0 bases respectively, with 5 bases between them.

The gene calls are TRBV28 and TRBJ2-3, with D tentatively TRBD2 (5 bases). The germline CDR1 and CDR2 sequences are MDHEN and SYDVKM. The CDR3 is 14 amino acids. The ends were cut back, 8 bases at V and 0 bases at J, with 12 bases in the middle. The CDR3 is CASSPAGSTDTQYF. CDR3 DNA sequence: TGTGCCAGCTCACCGGCGGGTAGCACAGATACGCAGTATTTT. Variable domain in full (rest from reference TRBV28 and TRBJ2-3): DVKVTQSSRYLVKRTGEKVFLECVQDMDHENMFWYRQDPGLGLRLIYFSYDVKMKEKGDIPEGYSVSREKKERFSLILESASTNQTSMYLCASSPAGSTDTQYFGPGTRLTVL.

The chain joins TRBV19 to TRBJ1-3; 8 nucleotides match TRBD1. J lost 3 bases, V lost 11 bases, and 9 bases had no gene match. CDR3 length: 14 amino acids. Germline CDR1 and CDR2: LNHDA and SQIVND (reference sequence). As DNA, the CDR3 is TGTGCCTCTGATCAGGGGGCTGGTGGAAACACCATATATTTT. Amino acids: CASDQGAGGNTIYF.

This clone was seen just once. This chain uses TRBV2 with TRBJ2-5, with a weak D call TRBD2 (5 bases). This CDR3 has 13 amino acids. Germline-derived CDR1 and CDR2 are SNHLY and FYNNEI. V was cut by 7 bases and J by 5 bases, with 14 bases left in between. In DNA form, the CDR3 reads TGTGCCAGCACGGAGGAGGCAGCCGAGACCCAGTACTTC. Translating it yields CASTEEAAETQYF.

In this sample, this clone turned up once. The CDR3 here is CASSGRTGTYGYTF. The CDR3 DNA follows: TGTGCCAGCAGCGGCCGGACAGGAACCTATGGCTACACCTTC. The chain carries TRBV7-9 and TRBJ1-2, with 7 bases matching TRBD1. Germline V CDR1 and CDR2: SEHNR, FQNEAQ (reference sequence). The CDR3 length is 14 residues. Trimming removed 5 bases from V and 4 bases from J; junction bases left unmatched: 7.

The sample holds many counts of this clone. The sample has other DNA sequences that encode this CDR3 too. The J gene is TRBJ2-1, the V gene TRBV10-2; D not resolved. Trimming removed 2 bases from V and 0 bases from J, with 8 bases in between. This CDR3 comprises 15 residues. Germline V gives CDR1 WSHSY, CDR2 SAAADI. The CDR3 sequence is CASSEGGSSYNEQFF. CDR3 nucleotide sequence: TGCGCCAGCAGTGAGGGCGGTTCCTCCTACAATGAGCAGTTCTTC.

This chain uses TRBV6-5 with TRBJ2-1; TRBD2 agrees at 7 bases. CDR3 size: 15 residues. With V trimmed by 2 bases and J by 8 bases, 9 bases remained unmatched. From germline, CDR1 is MNHEY and CDR2 SVGAGI. The DNA for the CDR3 is TGTGCCAGCAGTTACCCAAGCGGGAAGGGCGATGAGCAGTTCTTC. Protein sequence: CASSYPSGKGDEQFF.

A single count supports this clone. The identical CDR3 is also encoded by other nucleotide sequences in the sample. CDR3 DNA: TGCAGCGTTCAAACAGGGGGCGACGGCTACACCTTC. Protein sequence: CSVQTGGDGYTF. The genes are TRBV29-1 and TRBJ1-2; 9 bases agree with TRBD1. After removal of 5 bases from V and 8 bases from J, the junction contained 6 bases not matched to a gene. This CDR3 contains 12 residues. The germline V gene encodes CDR1 SQVTM and CDR2 ANQGSEA.

Comment on this clone: The same CDR3 arises from other DNA sequences in this sample as well. CDR3 sequence: CASSPTVMNTEAFF. The CDR3 DNA follows: TGCGCCAGCAGTCCGACAGTTATGAACACTGAAGCTTTCTTT. The chain carries TRBV5-1 and TRBJ1-1, with TRBD1 as a possible D gene (5 bases). Trimming pared 5 bases from V and 0 bases from J, leaving 11 bases between. CDR3 length equals 14 residues. The germline CDR1 and CDR2 sequences are SGHRS and YFSETQ. The full variable domain, rest sourced from reference TRBV5-1 and TRBJ1-1, is KAGVTQTPRYLIKTRGQQVTLSCSPISGHRSVSWYQQTPGQGLQFLFEYFSETQRNKGNFPGRFSGRQFSNSRSEMNVSTLELGDSALYLCASSPTVMNTEAFFGQGTRLTVV.

V usage is TRBV20-1 and J usage is TRBJ2-1; 8 nucleotides agree with TRBD1. The CDR3 totals 11 residues. Germline CDR1 and CDR2: DFQATT and SNEGSKA (reference sequence). With 4 bases clipped from V and 8 bases from J, the junction kept 1 base outside the gene matches. CDR3 protein: CSATGGYEQFF. The CDR3 coding sequence is TGCAGTGCTACAGGGGGCTATGAGCAGTTCTTC.

The rearrangement uses TRBV6-1 and TRBJ2-1, with 11 nucleotides matching TRBD1. The CDR3 spans 17 residues. CDR1 MNHNS and CDR2 SASEGT come from the germline V gene. V lost 4 bases and J lost 6; bases outside the gene matches: 11. For the CDR3, the DNA is TGTGCCAGCAGTGGAATAACCGGGACAGGGGGTTCCAATGAGCAGTTCTTC. As protein: CASSGITGTGGSNEQFF.

The chain couples TRBV29-1 to TRBJ1-1, with TRBD1 matching over 8 bases. The CDR3 spans 14 residues. Germline V CDR1 and CDR2: SQVTM, ANQGSEA. V shed 7 bases and J 0 bases; nucleotides not matched to a gene: 7. The chain's CDR3 is CSARRTGMNTEAFF. The CDR3 nucleotides read TGCAGCGCCCGCAGGACAGGGATGAACACTGAAGCTTTCTTT.

The rearrangement uses TRBV4-3 and TRBJ2-2; D remains unclear. Trimming stripped 1 base from V and 3 bases from J, with 6 bases between. The CDR3 runs to 14 residues. The V gene's germline CDR1 is LGHNA and CDR2 YSLEER. CDR3: CASSQGGYTGELFF. CDR3 coding DNA: TGCGCCAGCAGCCAAGGAGGTTACACCGGGGAGCTGTTTTTT.

The chain employs TRBV6-2 or TRBV6-3 and TRBJ2-1; 9 bases line up with TRBD2. The CDR3 is 16 residues long. The trim removed 2 bases at V and 8 bases at J, leaving 10 bases unmatched. In germline, CDR1 is MNHEY, CDR2 SVGEGT. The CDR3 sequence is CASSYRDLAGVDEQFF. CDR3 DNA sequence: TGTGCCAGCAGTTACCGGGACTTAGCGGGAGTAGATGAGCAGTTCTTC.

The gene calls are TRBV2 and TRBJ2-3; possible D gene TRBD2, 5 bases. Per germline, CDR1 SNHLY and CDR2 FYNNEI. This CDR3 has 14 residues. The V and J ends lost 8 bases and 0 bases respectively, with 12 bases between them. CDR3 sequence reads: CASGASRSTDTQYF. CDR3 DNA sequence: TGTGCCAGCGGAGCTAGCAGAAGCACAGATACGCAGTATTTT.

This chain joins TRBV14 and TRBJ1-1; 7 nucleotides agree with TRBD1. Germline CDR1 and CDR2: SGHDN and FVKESK. V trimming: 4 bases; J trimming: 9 bases; junction bases outside the gene matches: 5. The CDR3 runs 12 residues. CDR3 sequence: CASSRTGNKAFF. CDR3 nucleotide sequence: TGTGCCAGCAGCCGGACAGGCAACAAAGCTTTCTTT.

As DNA, the CDR3 is TGTGCCAGCAGCGCCCTGGGCTCGCCTGGATTTAGTGAGCAGTACTTC. Translating gives CASSALGSPGFSEQYF. The chain carries TRBV5-5 and TRBJ2-7; D unclear. V lost 4 bases, J lost 7 bases, and 24 bases lay in between. Germline V gene sequence: CDR1 SGHKS, CDR2 YYEKEE (reference sequence). This CDR3 is built from 16 residues.

This chain connects TRBV5-1 to TRBJ2-1; D possibly corresponds to TRBD2 (5 bases). The CDR3 totals 18 residues. Germline V gene lookup returns CDR1 SGHRS and CDR2 YFSETQ. Trimming took off 3 bases at V and 4 bases at J, with 23 bases between the two ends. The DNA of the CDR3 is TGCGCCAGCAGCTACGGACTCCCACTCGTAAAGAAGTACAATGAGCAGTTCTTC. This gives the protein CASSYGLPLVKKYNEQFF.

A few counts support this clone. This chain uses TRBV7-8 with TRBJ1-5; 9 bases are shared with TRBD1. Looked up from germline, CDR1 is SGHVS and CDR2 is FQNEAQ. V was clipped by 4 bases and J by 7 bases; unmatched bases: 11. The CDR3 extends over 16 amino acids. CDR3 in DNA: TGTGCCAGCAGCTCACTAAGCAGGACAGGGGTCCAGCCCCAGCATTTT. Its protein product is CASSSLSRTGVQPQHF.

The chain combines TRBV5-1 with TRBJ1-6; D ambiguous. CDR1 is SGHRS, CDR2 YFSETQ, per germline. The CDR3 loop spans 12 amino acids. The ends were cut back, 4 bases at V and 5 bases at J, with 4 bases in the middle. In DNA form, the CDR3 reads TGCGCCAGCAGCCAGAATAATTCACCCCTCCACTTT. It codes for CASSQNNSPLHF.

This chain links TRBV5-4 with TRBJ1-2; 7 positions agree with TRBD1. Germline CDR1 reads SGHNT; CDR2 reads YYREEE (reference sequence). The CDR3 extends over 17 amino acids. The J segment lost 1 base and the V segment lost 3 bases, leaving 12 bases of the junction unmatched. For the CDR3, the DNA is TGTGCCAGCAGCTGGGGGGACAGCCGTCTACTTAACTATGGCTACACCTTC. It encodes CASSWGDSRLLNYGYTF. The full variable domain, completed using reference TRBV5-4 and TRBJ1-2, is ETGVTQSPTHLIKTRGQQVTLRCSSQSGHNTVSWYQQALGQGPQFIFQYYREEENGRGNFPPRFSGLQFPNYSSELNVNALELDDSALYLCASSWGDSRLLNYGYTFGSGTRLTVV.

The V call is TRBV28, the J call TRBJ2-1, with TRBD2 as a possible D gene (7 bases). The germline V and J ends were trimmed by 6 bases and 10 bases, with 34 bases remaining between them. CDR3 length: 19 residues. Germline CDR1 and CDR2: MDHEN and SYDVKM. For the CDR3, the DNA is TGTGCCAGCAGCCCTGTCCGGGACAACCCGTGGACTAGAATAGGAGAGCAGTTCTTC. Its protein product is CASSPVRDNPWTRIGEQFF.

V usage is TRBV7-2 and J usage is TRBJ2-6; D is possibly TRBD2 (5 bases). Germline V lookup: CDR1 SGHTA, CDR2 FQGNSA. CDR3 length: 15 amino acids. V lost 5 bases and J 1 base, leaving 9 bases between the germline ends. The CDR3 DNA is TGTGCCAGCAGCCCCGGGGAGTCTGGGGCCAACGTCCTGACTTTC. Translation: CASSPGESGANVLTF.

The chain recombines TRBV3-1 (or the pseudogene TRBV3-2) with TRBJ1-4; D possibly corresponds to TRBD1 (5 bases). This CDR3 has 13 amino acids. Looked up from germline, CDR1 is LGHDT and CDR2 is YNNKEL (reference sequence). V was cut by 5 bases and J by 5 bases, with 9 bases left in between. The CDR3 DNA follows: TGTGCCAGCAGCATTCGGGGGAATGAAAAACTGTTTTTT. Translated, it gives CASSIRGNEKLFF.